Listed below are T cell receptor beta chains from one sample, sequenced in a study of beta chain features in type 1 diabetes. Profiled with immunoSEQ multiplex PCR; TCRdb holds only in-frame clones, not every one. The sample lists just over 600,000 clones; roughly a sixth were seen once. The sequencing input was naive CD4+ T cells from blood. The receptors were sampled from a man aged 18 to 30 in good health. The CDR3 runs from the conserved cysteine through the conserved F or W.

CASRGSGEQFF	TRBV28	TRBJ2-1
CASSLLGATKRTQYF	TRBV6-1	TRBJ2-5
CASGGRLGYTF	TRBV27	TRBJ1-2
CASRLVPGGTGTSYEQYF	TRBV4-1	TRBJ2-7
CASSPTRRLKLFF	TRBV7-2	TRBJ1-4
CASSEAKAGKRYEQYF	TRBV6-1	TRBJ2-7
CASSPGDPLAVYGYTF	TRBV19	TRBJ1-2
CSVGADRASPLHF	TRBV29-1	TRBJ1-6
CASSYGTVNTEAFF	TRBV28	TRBJ1-1
CASSQQRPDTQYF	TRBV4-1	TRBJ2-3
CASSLQGYEAFF	TRBV5-1	TRBJ1-1
CASSLIVGEQFF	TRBV18	TRBJ2-1
CASSLAAGMNTEAFF	TRBV5-6	TRBJ1-1
CASSLAPLSYEQYF	TRBV11-1	TRBJ2-7
CATSRGDRGVHEQYF	TRBV15	TRBJ2-7
CASSQGRNPRAGRTQYF	TRBV4-1	TRBJ2-5
CASSRAGHPSGNTIYF	TRBV5-8	TRBJ1-3
CASRSQGGIAGVRDTQYF	TRBV25-1	TRBJ2-3
CASSLTGGYTEAFF	TRBV5-4	TRBJ1-1
CSVSTGTGLRQPQHF	TRBV29-1	TRBJ1-5
CASSLEQGNTEAFF	TRBV5-1	TRBJ1-1
CASSPGQPQETQYF	TRBV5-1	TRBJ2-5
CASSPVGDKSYEQYF	TRBV18	TRBJ2-7
CASSPRDSPLQAFF	TRBV18	TRBJ1-1
CASSLGVNTGELFF	TRBV5-8	TRBJ2-2
CASSVTDGNTIYF	TRBV9	TRBJ1-3
CAWKNPGTGKIYGYTF	TRBV30	TRBJ1-2
CSVEKDRGNEQFF	TRBV29-1	TRBJ2-1
CASSRSLSGYTF	TRBV7-2	TRBJ1-2
CASTNPGGNEQYF	TRBV19	TRBJ2-7
CASSLEGGVETQYF	TRBV7-7	TRBJ2-5
CASSRGTGKPNTEAFF	TRBV5-4	TRBJ1-1
CASSPLGQGQETQYF	TRBV18	TRBJ2-5